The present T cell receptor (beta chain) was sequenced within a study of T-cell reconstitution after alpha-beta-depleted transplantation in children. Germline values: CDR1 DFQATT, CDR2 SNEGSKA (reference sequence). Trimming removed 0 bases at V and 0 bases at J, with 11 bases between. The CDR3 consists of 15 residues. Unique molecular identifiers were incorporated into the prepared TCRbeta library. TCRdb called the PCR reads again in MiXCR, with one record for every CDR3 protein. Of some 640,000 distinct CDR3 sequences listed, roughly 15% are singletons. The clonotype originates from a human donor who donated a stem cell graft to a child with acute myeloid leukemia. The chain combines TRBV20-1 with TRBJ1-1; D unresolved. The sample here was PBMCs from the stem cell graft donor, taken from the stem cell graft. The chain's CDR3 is CSARDIGQMNTEAFF. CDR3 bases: TGCAGTGCTAGAGATATTGGTCAGATGAACACTGAAGCTTTCTTT.